This T cell receptor (beta chain) was captured by sequencing in a study of T cells in Graves' hyperthyroidism and ophthalmopathy (dated by TCRdb to the late 2010s). Study-wide context: Peripheral blood samples were taken at initial diagnosis, before any treatment was given. After sampling, hyperthyroidism patients received methimazole starting at 30 mg daily, and ophthalmopathy patients received high-dose intravenous methylprednisolone. To identify TCR V-J signatures that set the groups apart, the researchers used a discovery cohort of about a hundred patients, made up of approximately 43 with Graves' ophthalmopathy and some 60 with stable Graves' hyperthyroidism. Thyroid tissue and blood T-cell repertoires from several Graves' hyperthyroidism patients were also compared in the study. Whether ophthalmopathy could be predicted prospectively was tested in an independent validation cohort made up of 18 to 20 hyperthyroidism patients plus 17 patients who later progressed to ophthalmopathy. According to the paper, TCR Vbeta CDR3 sequencing was carried out on 135 peripheral blood samples, which came from fewer than 50 ophthalmopathy, roughly 75 hyperthyroidism and around 17 progressor patients. The roughly 91 discovery patients were randomly divided into training and test sets at a 7:3 ratio. Beyond this particular receptor, the publication reports: No statistical method was used to fix the sample size in advance, and group allocation was not hidden from the investigators. In validation, the model predicted progression to ophthalmopathy a median of roughly 6.5 months before onset, with over 60% sensitivity and about 72% specificity. Ophthalmopathy was separated from stable hyperthyroidism by a 13 V-J signature model, with roughly 88% sensitivity and 81% to 82% specificity obtained in cross-validation and 80%/75% obtained in testing. Most expanded thyroid clonotypes (frequency above 0.001) were also detected in blood, a finding suggesting that blood repertoires may reflect thyroid immune responses.

Based on the germline V gene (reference sequence), the CDR1 and CDR2 sequences are DFQATT and SNEGSKA. The CDR3, cysteine through phenylalanine, is 12 amino acids long. CDR3 DNA is the only sequence kept; it has 36 bases, read in frame from the first base. The TCR beta CDR3 regions were amplified from RNA transcripts. The first round of RT-PCR for the TCR CDR3 was performed with the HTBI primer set and the Qiagen OneStep RT-PCR kit. Libraries were constructed in a second round of multiplex PCR, after which size selection and purification were performed. The libraries were sequenced on an Illumina HiSeq2000 using paired-end 100 bp reads. Turning to the authors' computational methods: SOAPnuke was used to process the raw data, with reads discarded if the reads contained adapters or uncalled bases, had a mean Phred below 15, or lacked an exact constant-primer or identifier match. COPE v1.2.5 was used to merge high-quality paired reads, and clonotypes were defined as unique nucleotide sequences. Clonotypes were aligned to IMGT TRBV, TRBD and TRBJ reference segments using MiTCR v1.1. Only V-J combinations with frequency above 0.0001, covering about 99% of repertoires, were analysed. A TCS score was defined as the ratio between F50 (clonal expansion) and ExV (chaos), using BLOSUM62-based TCRdist between CDR3 peptides within each V-J. Welch's t-statistics and random forest reduced around 510 V-J features to roughly 13, which were used in a naive Bayes classifier (R e1071). TCRdb itself trimmed the public reads at Q25 with fastp, ran MiXCR and retained productive beta chains. Entries that share a CDR3 protein sequence are merged under the most common genes and DNA. Here the V and J calls rest on TCRdb's processing, not on the authors' analysis. The sample contains over 350,000 distinct CDR3 sequences, approximately 18% of them found a single time. 35% to 45% of the sample lies in the top ten.

Moderately to severely active disease, a Clinical Activity Score of at least 3, a NOSPECS grade of at least 4, and a duration under 3 months were present in ophthalmopathy patients. The study excluded patients with uncontrolled infections, other autoimmune diseases, pregnancy or lactation. Diagnoses were established on the basis of clinical symptoms, serum thyroxine and TRAb, thyroid ultrasound, and orbital computed tomography. PBMCs were separated from about 10 ml of fresh peripheral blood using Ficoll-Paque density gradient centrifugation. Trizol reagent was used to extract total RNA, and RNA quality was then checked on an Agilent 2100 Bioanalyzer. This clonotype was recorded at least ten times. Its target antigen remains unknown. Nothing much larger sits one base from this clone, and base qualities are not available.

The TCR comes from a young man with Graves' ophthalmopathy. Sequences were obtained from blood. The chain employs TRBV20-1 and TRBJ2-7; the D gene cannot be resolved reliably. The CDR3 reads CSMGIVSYEQYF. DNA sequence: TGCAGCATGGGGATCGTCTCCTACGAGCAGTACTTC.